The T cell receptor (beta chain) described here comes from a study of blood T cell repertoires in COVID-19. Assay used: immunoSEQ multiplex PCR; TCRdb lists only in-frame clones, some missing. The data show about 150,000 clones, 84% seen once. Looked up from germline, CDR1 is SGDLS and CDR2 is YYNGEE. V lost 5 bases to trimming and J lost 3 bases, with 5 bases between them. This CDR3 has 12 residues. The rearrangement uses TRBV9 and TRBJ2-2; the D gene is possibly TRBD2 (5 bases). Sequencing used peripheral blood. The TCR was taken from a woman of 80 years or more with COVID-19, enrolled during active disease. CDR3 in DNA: TGTGCCAGCAGGCGGGACACCGGGGAGCTGTTTTTT. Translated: CASRRDTGELFF.